The TCR beta chain described here comes from a study of blood T cell repertoires in COVID-19 (dated by TCRdb to the early 2020s). For the study in its entirety: Samples from collaborators originated in the United States, Italy and Spain and spanned both the acute and convalescent phases of COVID-19. The prospective study material was composed of cDNA or gDNA derived from T cells, B-cell-depleted T cells, or PBMCs. Deeply sampled blood TCRbeta repertoires from subjects exposed to, actively infected with, or recovered from COVID-19 were included in the dataset. The repertoires were made available in a free public database intended to serve as a resource for research on the immune response to SARS-CoV-2. The samples were drawn from two sources: the first 160 participants of the ongoing ImmuneRACE study, and 1,000 to 1,500 subjects contributed by 6 global collaborators. The sample metadata nearly always contained a de-identified subject ID, COVID-19 status, age in years and sex. HLA class I and class II types, where available, came from metadata supplied by the sample provider rather than from assay-based typing.

The immunoSEQ Assay, a bias-controlled multiplex PCR, was used to amplify TCRbeta CDR3 regions from genomic DNA. The paper's processing steps were these. The number of nucleated cells in each sample was estimated from the amplification of reference gene primers within the assay. To quantify the absolute abundance of each unique TCRbeta CDR3 rearrangement, sequence reads were collapsed and filtered. For each sample, productive Simpson clonality was calculated as the square root of Simpson's diversity index over productive rearrangements. Not all clones reach the TCRdb copy of this immuneACCESS table, which keeps in-frame sequences only. Checked studies attribute under half of the gap to unresolved V genes and leave the rest unexplained. D and trimming come from the DNA, and the V and J calls and clone size come from that table. For this sample the table gives some 320,000 clones, of which around 90% were detected only once. Roughly 2.6% of the sample is taken by the ten largest.

For this clone: This receptor's antigen is unknown. One base away there is no much larger clone; base qualities are not given.

Reading from cysteine to phenylalanine, the CDR3 counts 14 amino acids. The DNA shown is the 42-base CDR3, in frame from base 1. The CDR1 and CDR2 encoded by the germline V gene (reference sequence) are LGHDT and YNNKEL. From V the trimming removes 5 bases and from J it removes 2 bases, while the gene matches leave 4 bases of the junction unaccounted for. Study-wide findings and limitations: Clinical and demographic metadata were provided uncurated, with the amount varying by source and participant.

Enrolling through a virtual design, the prospective study's participants ranged in age from roughly 18 to 90 years and lived across roughly 23 United States geographic areas. In the prospective study, participants were assigned to cohorts based on the clinical history participants reported in a screening survey and a study questionnaire. Recovered participants in ImmuneRACE Cohort 3 were defined as having two consecutive negative NP/OP PCR tests, clearance from a healthcare professional, or resolution of symptoms. In the prospective study, whole blood, serum and a nasopharyngeal or oropharyngeal swab were collected from each participant by mobile phlebotomists. Prospective study participants could optionally give additional blood draws and questionnaires over an approximately 2-month period. Blood samples from the prospective study were shipped frozen or at room temperature prior to DNA extraction.

The specimen sequenced was PBMCs or T cells enriched from blood (not recorded which). The sequence is built from TRBV3-1 (or the pseudogene TRBV3-2) and TRBJ2-7, and 9 junctional nucleotides match TRBD1. This sequence originates from a man aged 60-69 years who had recovered from COVID-19. The nucleotide sequence reads as follows: TGTGCCAGCAGCTTGACAGGGGGGGCCTACGAGCAGTACTTC. This sequence encodes CASSLTGGAYEQYF.